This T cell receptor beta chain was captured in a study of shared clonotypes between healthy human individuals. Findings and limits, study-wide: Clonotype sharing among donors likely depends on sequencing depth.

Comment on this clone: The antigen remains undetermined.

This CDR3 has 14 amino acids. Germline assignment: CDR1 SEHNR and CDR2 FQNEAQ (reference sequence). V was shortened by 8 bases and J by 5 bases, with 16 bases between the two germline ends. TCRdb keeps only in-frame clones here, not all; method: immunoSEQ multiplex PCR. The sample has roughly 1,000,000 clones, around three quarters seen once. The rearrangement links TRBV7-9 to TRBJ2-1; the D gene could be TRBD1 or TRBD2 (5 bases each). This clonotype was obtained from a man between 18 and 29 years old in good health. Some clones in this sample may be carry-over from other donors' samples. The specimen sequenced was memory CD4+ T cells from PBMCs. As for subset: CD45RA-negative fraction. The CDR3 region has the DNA TGTGCCAGCTTCTGGGACCAAAAAAACAATGAGCAGTTCTTC. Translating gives CASFWDQKNNEQFF.